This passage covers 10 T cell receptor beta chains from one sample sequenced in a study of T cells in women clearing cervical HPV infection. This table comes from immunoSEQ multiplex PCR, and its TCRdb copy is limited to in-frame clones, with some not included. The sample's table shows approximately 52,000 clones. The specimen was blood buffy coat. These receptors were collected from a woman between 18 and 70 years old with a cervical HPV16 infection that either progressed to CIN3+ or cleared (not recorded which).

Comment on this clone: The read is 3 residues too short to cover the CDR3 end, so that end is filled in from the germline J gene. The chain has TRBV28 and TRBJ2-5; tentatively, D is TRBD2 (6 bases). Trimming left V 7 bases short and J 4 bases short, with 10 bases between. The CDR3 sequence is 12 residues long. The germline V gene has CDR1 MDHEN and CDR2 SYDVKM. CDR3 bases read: TGTGCCAGCAACTCGGGGGTAGAGACC. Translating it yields CASNSGVET. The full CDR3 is CASNSGVETQYF. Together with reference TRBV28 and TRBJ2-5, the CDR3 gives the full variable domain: DVKVTQSSRYLVKRTGEKVFLECVQDMDHENMFWYRQDPGLGLRLIYFSYDVKMKEKGDIPEGYSVSREKKERFSLILESASTNQTSMYLCASNSGVETQYFGPGTRLLVL.

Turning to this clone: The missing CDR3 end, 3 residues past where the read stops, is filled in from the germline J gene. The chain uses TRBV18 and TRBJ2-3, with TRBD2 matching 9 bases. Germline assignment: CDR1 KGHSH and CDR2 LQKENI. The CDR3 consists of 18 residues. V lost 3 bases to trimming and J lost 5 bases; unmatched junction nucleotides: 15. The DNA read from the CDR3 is TGTGCCAGCTCACCCCGACTTCCCCGCGGGGGGGAACAAGATACG. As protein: CASSPRLPRGGEQDT. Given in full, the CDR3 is CASSPRLPRGGEQDTQYF. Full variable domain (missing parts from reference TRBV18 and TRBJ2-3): NAGVMQNPRHLVRRRGQEARLRCSPMKGHSHVYWYRQLPEEGLKFMVYLQKENIIDESGMPKERFSAEFPKEGPSILRIQQVVRGDSAAYFCASSPRLPRGGEQDTQYFGPGTRLTVL.

The DNA read from the CDR3 is TGTGCCATCAGTGAAGGGGTAAACTACGAG. This sequence encodes CAISEGVNYE. The complete CDR3 sequence is CAISEGVNYEQYF. The J gene is TRBJ2-7, the V gene TRBV10-3, with D perhaps TRBD1 (5 bases). Read coverage stops 3 residues before the CDR3 terminus; the germline J gene supplies the remainder. The CDR3 spans 13 residues. Trimming removed 3 bases at V and 3 bases at J, with 9 bases between. Germline CDR1 ENHRY, CDR2 SYGVKD.

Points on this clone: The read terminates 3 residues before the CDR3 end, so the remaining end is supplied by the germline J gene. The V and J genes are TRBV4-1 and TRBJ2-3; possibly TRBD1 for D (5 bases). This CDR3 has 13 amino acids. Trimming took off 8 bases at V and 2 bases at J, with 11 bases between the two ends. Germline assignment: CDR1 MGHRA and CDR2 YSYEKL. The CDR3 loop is CASRSTDTDTQYF. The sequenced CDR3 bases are TGCGCCAGCCGCTCGACAGACACAGATACG.

The covered CDR3 bases are TGTGCCAGTAGTGAGACAGGAGTGAACACTGAA. Translating it yields CASSETGVNTE. In full, the CDR3 is CASSETGVNTEAFF. The chain combines TRBV19 with TRBJ1-1; D might be TRBD1 (6 bases). Read sequence stops 3 residues before the CDR3 end, and the germline J gene provides the missing end. The germline V and J ends were trimmed by 5 bases and 0 bases, with 10 bases remaining between them. The CDR3 runs 14 residues. The germline gives CDR1 LNHDA, CDR2 SQIVND (reference sequence).

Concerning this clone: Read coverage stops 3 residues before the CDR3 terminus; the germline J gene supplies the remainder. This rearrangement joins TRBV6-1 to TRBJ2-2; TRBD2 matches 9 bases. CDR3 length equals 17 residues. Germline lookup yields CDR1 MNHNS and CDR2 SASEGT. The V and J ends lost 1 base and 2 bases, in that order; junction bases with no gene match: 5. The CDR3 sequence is CASSEGTSVENTGELFF. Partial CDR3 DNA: TGTGCCAGCAGTGAAGGGACTAGCGTCGAAAACACCGGGGAG.

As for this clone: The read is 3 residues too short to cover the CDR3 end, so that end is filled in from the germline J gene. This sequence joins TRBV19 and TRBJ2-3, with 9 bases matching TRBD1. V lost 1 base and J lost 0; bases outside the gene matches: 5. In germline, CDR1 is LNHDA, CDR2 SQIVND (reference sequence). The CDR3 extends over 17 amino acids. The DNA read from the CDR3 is TGTGCCAGTAGTATAGGGGACAGGGAGGGGAGCACAGATACG. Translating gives CASSIGDREGSTDT. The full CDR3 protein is CASSIGDREGSTDTQYF. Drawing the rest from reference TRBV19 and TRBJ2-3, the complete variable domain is DGGITQSPKYLFRKEGQNVTLSCEQNLNHDAMYWYRQDPGQGLRLIYYSQIVNDFQKGDIAEGYSVSREKKESFPLTVTSAQKNPTAFYLCASSIGDREGSTDTQYFGPGTRLTVL.

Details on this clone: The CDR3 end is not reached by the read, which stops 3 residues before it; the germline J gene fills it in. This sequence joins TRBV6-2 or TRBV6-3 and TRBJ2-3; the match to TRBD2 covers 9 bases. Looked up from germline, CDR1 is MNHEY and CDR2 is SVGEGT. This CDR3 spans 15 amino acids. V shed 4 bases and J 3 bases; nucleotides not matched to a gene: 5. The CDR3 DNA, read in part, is TGTGCCAGCAGTTGGGGCGGGGGGGAGACAGATACG. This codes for CASSWGGGETDT. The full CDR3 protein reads CASSWGGGETDTQYF.

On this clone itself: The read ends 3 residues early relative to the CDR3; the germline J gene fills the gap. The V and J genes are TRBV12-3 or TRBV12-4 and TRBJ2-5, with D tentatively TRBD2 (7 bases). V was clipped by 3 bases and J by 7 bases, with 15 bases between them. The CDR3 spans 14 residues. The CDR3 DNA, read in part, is TGTGCCAGCAGTTTTAGGGGGGGCGCTGGGACC. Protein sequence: CASSFRGGAGT. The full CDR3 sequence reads CASSFRGGAGTQYF.

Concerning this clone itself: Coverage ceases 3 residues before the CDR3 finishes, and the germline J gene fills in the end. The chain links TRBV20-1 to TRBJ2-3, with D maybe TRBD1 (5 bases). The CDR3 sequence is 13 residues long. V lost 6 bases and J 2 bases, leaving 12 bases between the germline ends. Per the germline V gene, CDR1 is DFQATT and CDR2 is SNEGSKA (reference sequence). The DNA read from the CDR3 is TGCAGTGCGACAGAACTGCCCACAGATACG. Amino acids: CSATELPTDT. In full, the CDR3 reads CSATELPTDTQYF.